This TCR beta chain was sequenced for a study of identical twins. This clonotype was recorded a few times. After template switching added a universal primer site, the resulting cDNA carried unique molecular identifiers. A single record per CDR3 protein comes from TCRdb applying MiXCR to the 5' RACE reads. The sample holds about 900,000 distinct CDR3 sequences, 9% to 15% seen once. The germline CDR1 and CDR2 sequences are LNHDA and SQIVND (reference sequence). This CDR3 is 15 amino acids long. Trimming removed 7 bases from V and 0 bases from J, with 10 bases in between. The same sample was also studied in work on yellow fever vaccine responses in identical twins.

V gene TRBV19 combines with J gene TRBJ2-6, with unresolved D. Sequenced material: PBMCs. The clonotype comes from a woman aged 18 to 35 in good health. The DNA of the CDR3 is TGTGCCAGTATCGCAGGCTCCTCTGGGGCCAACGTCCTGACTTTC. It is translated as CASIAGSSGANVLTF.